This T cell receptor beta chain emerged from a study of cytomegalovirus exposure and HLA in healthy donors. Overall study: HLA-typed donors contributed around 88 million unique TCRs, which were held in an early data release.

PCR employed 60 Vbeta and 13 Jbeta primers. Sequencing was performed with immunoSEQ multiplex PCR; in TCRdb, only in-frame clones are kept and a portion is missing. Among 200,000 to 300,000 clones listed, almost 85% were seen once. The CDR3 is 14 residues long. The ends lost 8 bases at V and 4 bases at J; junction bases unmatched: 6. From germline, CDR1 is LNHDA and CDR2 SQIVND (reference sequence). The chain uses TRBV19 and TRBJ2-2; the match to TRBD2 covers 8 bases. The receptor was derived from a woman aged 40 to 55 in good health and CMV-seropositive. Source material: PBMCs. The CDR3 reads CASDGRGGTGELFF. The CDR3 DNA is TGTGCCAGTGACGGGAGGGGTGGCACCGGGGAGCTGTTTTTT.